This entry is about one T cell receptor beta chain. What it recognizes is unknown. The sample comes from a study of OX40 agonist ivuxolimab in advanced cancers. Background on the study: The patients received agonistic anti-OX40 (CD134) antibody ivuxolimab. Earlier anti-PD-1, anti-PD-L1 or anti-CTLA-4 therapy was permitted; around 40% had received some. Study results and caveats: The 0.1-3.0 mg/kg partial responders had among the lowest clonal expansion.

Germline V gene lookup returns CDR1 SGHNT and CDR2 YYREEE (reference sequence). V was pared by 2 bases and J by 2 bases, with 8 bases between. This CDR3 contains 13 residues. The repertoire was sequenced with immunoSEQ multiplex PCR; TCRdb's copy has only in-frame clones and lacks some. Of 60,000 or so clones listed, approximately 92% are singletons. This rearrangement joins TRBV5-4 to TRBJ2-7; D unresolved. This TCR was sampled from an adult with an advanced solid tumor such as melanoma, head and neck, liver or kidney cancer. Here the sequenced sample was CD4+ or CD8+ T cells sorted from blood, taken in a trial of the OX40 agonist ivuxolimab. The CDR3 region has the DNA TGTGCCAGCAGCTTCGGCGGAGCCTACGAGCAGTACTTC. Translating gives CASSFGGAYEQYF.